This T cell receptor (beta chain) originates from a study of blood T cell repertoires in COVID-19. Germline V gene sequence: CDR1 LNHDA, CDR2 SQIVND (reference sequence). The CDR3 loop spans 13 amino acids. In the authors' methods: Estimated nucleated cell counts came from reference gene primer amplification. TCRdb's copy holds only in-frame clones and misses some; the assay was immunoSEQ multiplex PCR. V and J calls and clone size are as listed in that table; D and trimming were resolved from the DNA. The data hold more than 35,000 clones, with around 70% observed a single time. This chain uses TRBV19 with TRBJ1-2, with D tentatively TRBD1 (6 bases). This sequence was found in a man aged 80 or over with acute or convalescent COVID-19. Specimen: peripheral blood. The CDR3 DNA follows: TGTGCGACGCAGGACAGACCCAACTATGGCTACACCTTC. Translation gives CATQDRPNYGYTF.